The rows below give T cell receptor beta chains drawn from one sample of a study of blood T cells in healthy people across ages. TCRdb processed the 5' RACE reads anew with MiXCR; each CDR3 protein has one entry. The sample records roughly 1.5 million distinct CDR3 sequences, about 45% being singletons. The specimen was blood. These receptors came from a woman between 18 and 29 years old in good health. Both conserved end residues are part of each CDR3. D genes are given only for firm matches. Only some rows state a clone size, as once, few, many or a class for expanded clones.

>TRBJ2-7|.|TRBD2|TRBV7-8
TGTGCCAGCAGCAGTTCACGGGTAGCGGGCTCTGAGCAGTACTTC
CASSSSRVAGSEQYF
>TRBJ2-7|.|.|TRBV3-1
TGTGCCAGCAACCCGATTCCTACGAAGCAGTACTTC
CASNPIPTKQYF
>TRBJ2-3|many|TRBD1|TRBV27
TGTGCCAGCAGTGAAGGGACAGGGCCCACAGATACGCAGTATTTT
CASSEGTGPTDTQYF
>TRBJ1-1|few|TRBD1|TRBV20-1
TGCAGTGCTAGAGGGACAGGGAGAAGGTACACTGAAGCTTTCTTT
CSARGTGRRYTEAFF
>TRBJ2-1|.|.|TRBV7-8
TGTGCCAGCATCCCAAAGGGGCTAGTTGGCAATGAGCAGTTCTTC
CASIPKGLVGNEQFF
>TRBJ2-3|.|.|TRBV20-1
TGCAGTGCCAGAATGGACGACACAGATACGCAGTATTTT
CSARMDDTDTQYF
>TRBJ2-1|.|.|TRBV28
TGTGCCAGCAGTCAGATGGGGGGCTTACCAAGCAATGAGCAGTTCTTC
CASSQMGGLPSNEQFF
>TRBJ2-7|few|.|TRBV4-1
TGCGCCAGCAGCCAAGATCCAGGGGCCCGGTGGGAGCAGTACTTC
CASSQDPGARWEQYF
>TRBJ2-7|few|.|TRBV12-3/TRBV12-4
TGTGCCAGCAGTTACACCGGGAATACAGAGTACTTC
CASSYTGNTEYF
>TRBJ1-1|many|.|TRBV7-9
TGTGCCAGCAGTCCCTCAAACACTGAAGCTTTCTTT
CASSPSNTEAFF
>TRBJ2-3|.|TRBD2|TRBV20-1
TGCAGTGCTAGTAAGCGGGAGGGCCTGGATACGCAGTATTTT
CSASKREGLDTQYF
>TRBJ2-7|.|TRBD1|TRBV7-3
TGTGCCAGCAGCTTGACGGGACAGGGGAATATAAAGCAGTACTTC
CASSLTGQGNIKQYF
>TRBJ2-3|once|.|TRBV15
TGTGCCACCAGCAAGCACGGGACATCGGGGGATGCGCAGTATTTT
CATSKHGTSGDAQYF
>TRBJ1-2|many|TRBD1|TRBV12-3/TRBV12-4
TGTGCCAGCAGTCAATATCCACAGGGGCGCAACTATGGCTACACCTTC
CASSQYPQGRNYGYTF
>TRBJ2-1|.|.|TRBV7-9
TGTGCCAGCAGCGACGAGGAAAGGCCCTACAATGAGCAGTTCTTC
CASSDEERPYNEQFF
>TRBJ2-3|.|TRBD1|TRBV6-6
TGTGCCAGCAGTTACCCTAGGACAGGGACAGATACGCAGTATTTT
CASSYPRTGTDTQYF
>TRBJ1-1|few|.|TRBV4-3
TGCGCCAGCAGCCAAGGGGCAGGGGTTACTGAAGCTTTCTTT
CASSQGAGVTEAFF
>TRBJ1-2|.|.|TRBV14
TGTGCCAGCAGCCAAGGTCATCTCGGCACTCTCTATGGCTACACCTTC
CASSQGHLGTLYGYTF
>TRBJ2-1|.|.|TRBV27
TGTGCCAGCAGTGCCGAGGGCCGGAGGCAGTTCTTC
CASSAEGRRQFF
>TRBJ2-1|.|.|TRBV7-2
TGTGCCAGCAGCAAGGACCCCTACAATGAGCAGTTCTTC
CASSKDPYNEQFF
>TRBJ1-2|.|TRBD1|TRBV4-3
TGCGCCAGCAGCCAAGAGAGGGGGCAATGGAACTATGACTACACCTTC
CASSQERGQWNYDYTF
>TRBJ2-4|.|TRBD2|TRBV7-2
TGTGCCAGCAGCGTGGGACTAGGTAACATTCAGTACTTC
CASSVGLGNIQYF
>TRBJ1-5|.|.|TRBV20-1
TGCAGTGCTAGAGACAGACAGACACTCAATCAGCCCCAGCATTTT
CSARDRQTLNQPQHF
>TRBJ2-3|.|TRBD1|TRBV12-3/TRBV12-4
TGTGCCAGCAGTTTTCGGGACAGTGGGCGCACAGATACGCAGTATTTT
CASSFRDSGRTDTQYF
>TRBJ2-1|.|TRBD2|TRBV10-3
TGTGCCATCAAAGAGACTAGCGGGAGTCGCACGTCGTCCTACAATGAGCAGTTCTTC
CAIKETSGSRTSSYNEQFF
>TRBJ2-3|few|TRBD1|TRBV12-3/TRBV12-4
TGTGCCAGCAGTTTACAGGGGGCCTCTAGCACAGATACGCAGTATTTT
CASSLQGASSTDTQYF
>TRBJ2-7|.|TRBD1|TRBV18
TGTGCCACCAGCGACAGGGACCAGCAGTACTTC
CATSDRDQQYF
>TRBJ1-2|.|.|TRBV9
TGTGCCAGCAGCGTCCAAAGGGACGGTAACTATGGCTACACCTTC
CASSVQRDGNYGYTF
>TRBJ1-5|once|TRBD1|TRBV10-3
TGTGCCATCAGTGATCGGGACAGGGTCAATCAGCCCCAGCATTTT
CAISDRDRVNQPQHF
>TRBJ2-1|.|.|TRBV3-1
TGTGCCAGCAGCCAGTGGAGGAAATCGTTCGGGTTGCATGAGCAGTTCTTC
CASSQWRKSFGLHEQFF
>TRBJ2-3|.|TRBD2|TRBV6-5
TGTGCCAGCAGCGATCCCCGGGGGGGCAGCACAGATACGCAGTATTTT
CASSDPRGGSTDTQYF
>TRBJ2-3|few|TRBD1|TRBV19
TGTGCCAGTAGCCCGGGACAGGGAAAAGATACGCAGTATTTT
CASSPGQGKDTQYF
>TRBJ2-7|many|TRBD1|TRBV5-1
TGCGCCAGCAGCTCCGGACAGGGAAAACCCCTCTACGAGCAGTACTTC
CASSSGQGKPLYEQYF
>TRBJ2-7|.|.|TRBV6-2/TRBV6-3
TGTGCCAGCAGTTACTCGCGACACACTACCGGGACGGATCCCTACGAGCAGTACTTC
CASSYSRHTTGTDPYEQYF
>TRBJ2-5|few|TRBD2|TRBV4-3
TGCGCCAGCAGCCAAGATCTAGCGGGAGGGCCTCTTGGCAATGAGCAGTACTTC
CASSQDLAGGPLGNEQYF
>TRBJ2-1|.|.|TRBV6-1
TGTGCCAGCATGGCAGGCTTCGATGAGCAGTTCTTC
CASMAGFDEQFF
>TRBJ1-2|.|.|TRBV7-2
TGTGCCAGCAGTACTGCCCAGGTCTATGGCTACACCTTC
CASSTAQVYGYTF
>TRBJ2-7|many|.|TRBV28
TGTGCCAGCAGCTCCGGGTGGTCCTACGAGCAGTACTTC
CASSSGWSYEQYF
>TRBJ1-5|once|.|TRBV6-2/TRBV6-3
TGTGCCAGCAGTAACGCTCGAAATCAGCCCCAGCATTTT
CASSNARNQPQHF
>TRBJ1-1|.|.|TRBV12-3/TRBV12-4
TGTGCCAGCAGTTTATCAGGGCTGGACACTGAAGCTTTCTTT
CASSLSGLDTEAFF
>TRBJ2-1|once|.|TRBV7-2
TGTGCCAGCAGCTCTGGACCCATCTTGTACAATGAGCAGTTCTTC
CASSSGPILYNEQFF
>TRBJ1-2|many|.|TRBV29-1
TGCAGCGCAAGGGGACGCCTCTATGGCTACACCTTC
CSARGRLYGYTF
>TRBJ2-7|once|TRBD2|TRBV29-1
TGCAGCGTTGAAAATTCAGCGGGAGCCCTAAATGAGCAGTACTTC
CSVENSAGALNEQYF
>TRBJ2-1|.|TRBD2|TRBV19
TGTGCCAGTAGTATTTCACTAGCGGGAGGCTACAATGAGCAGTTCTTC
CASSISLAGGYNEQFF
>TRBJ2-7|.|.|TRBV9
TGTGCCAGCAGCGTAGCTCTGGGGCCCTACGAGCAGTACTTC
CASSVALGPYEQYF
>TRBJ2-3|.|.|TRBV28
TGTGCCGAAAGGGGAATGAGCACAGATACGCAGTATTTT
CAERGMSTDTQYF
>TRBJ2-1|many|TRBD2|TRBV4-2
TGTGCCAGCAGCCAAGCCCTAGCGGGGGGGTTAAATGAGCAGTTCTTC
CASSQALAGGLNEQFF
>TRBJ2-7|.|.|TRBV6-2/TRBV6-3
TGTGCCAGCAGTTACTCCCGAGTGATCCTCTCCTACGAGCAGTACTTC
CASSYSRVILSYEQYF
>TRBJ1-4|.|TRBD1|TRBV7-9
TGTGCCAGCACCACAGGGGGCAATGGTGAAAAACTGTTTTTT
CASTTGGNGEKLFF
>TRBJ1-2|.|.|TRBV6-5
TGTGCCAGCAGTACCAAATACGGCCCTCTTTATGGCTACACCTTC
CASSTKYGPLYGYTF
>TRBJ2-1|many|TRBD2|TRBV20-1
TGCAGTGCTGCGGGACTAGCGGACTACAATGAGCAGTTCTTC
CSAAGLADYNEQFF
>TRBJ1-2|many|.|TRBV4-1
TGCGCCAGCAGCCAAGAGCTCGACTATGGCTACACCTTC
CASSQELDYGYTF
>TRBJ1-5|few|.|TRBV7-2
TGTGCCAGCAGCTTACAACCAGGCAGCAATCAGCCCCAGCATTTT
CASSLQPGSNQPQHF
>TRBJ1-2|.|TRBD1|TRBV7-9
TGTGCCAGCAGCCCAGGGACAGCGACCGTCTATGGCTACACCTTC
CASSPGTATVYGYTF
>TRBJ2-1|few|TRBD1|TRBV7-9
TGTGCCAGCAGCCCCTCCAGGGGGCAAACATACAATGAGCAGTTCTTC
CASSPSRGQTYNEQFF